The text below deals with one TCR beta chain. Its antigen is still unknown. The source of the sample is a study of shared clonotypes between healthy human individuals. Researchers partitioned CD4+ cells into CD45RA+ naive and CD45RA-negative memory subsets. Whole-study findings and limits: Clonotype sharing levels among donors were expected to vary with sequencing depth. Generally, estimated richness proved larger in naive subsets than it did in memory subsets. Roughly 5% of naive CD4 clonotypes were common to several donors.

Here immunoSEQ multiplex PCR was the method, and the copy in TCRdb shows in-frame clones only, minus some. The repertoire holds some 980,000 clones, with over 75% as singletons. CDR1 SQVTM and CDR2 ANQGSEA come from the germline V gene. V lost 6 bases, J lost 8 bases, and 10 bases lay in between. The CDR3 covers 10 residues. J is TRBJ1-1 and V is TRBV29-1, with TRBD1 as a possible D gene (5 bases). The source is a young man in good health. The specimen sequenced was memory CD4+ T cells sorted from blood. The subset denotes: CD45RA-negative fraction. CDR3 loop: CSVSRGEAFF. The CDR3 coding sequence is TGCAGCGTCTCCCGGGGGGAAGCTTTCTTT.